Listed below are T cell receptor beta chains from one sample, sequenced in a study of shared clonotypes between healthy human individuals. Clones were sequenced by immunoSEQ multiplex PCR, and TCRdb holds only the in-frame ones, with some missing. The table includes more than 2 million clones, 93% detected once. Sequencing was done on a sample of naive CD8+ T cells from PBMCs. The source of these receptors is a man in his late teens or twenties in good health. Some clones in this sample may be carry-over from other donors' samples. Both conserved end residues are part of each CDR3.

TRBV11-2	TRBJ2-1	CASSLGQGAPYNEQFF
TRBV7-7	TRBJ2-3	CASSPGGLAWRGTQYF
TRBV10-3	TRBJ2-7	CAISESQGSYEQYF
TRBV27	TRBJ1-1	CASSWGRQYTEAFF
TRBV6-1	TRBJ2-2	CASKGFNTGELFF
TRBV27	TRBJ2-3	CASSLSAGAHYTDTQYF
TRBV10-3	TRBJ1-2	CAISESRGYDYGYTF
TRBV7-2	TRBJ2-7	CASSITTAYNSYEQYF
TRBV11-3	TRBJ2-1	CASSNRQGASYNEQFF
TRBV7-9	TRBJ1-2	CASSRPGTGSGGYTF
TRBV27	TRBJ1-2	CASSLRVGNYGYTF
TRBV27	TRBJ1-1	CASSIRGVGRAFF
TRBV6-5	TRBJ2-1	CASSYGGGGLNEQFF
TRBV11-2	TRBJ2-7	CASSLGFYSEQYF
TRBV11-2	TRBJ2-7	CASSLDLRTASYEQYF
TRBV9	TRBJ2-1	CASSVGPTLDNEQFF
TRBV28	TRBJ1-5	CASSIENQPQHF
TRBV5-6	TRBJ2-3	CASSLVGQGTGGTDTQYF
TRBV5-1	TRBJ2-1	CASSNLLAGGYNEQFF
TRBV15	TRBJ2-2	CATSLERSGELFF